This T cell receptor (beta chain) derives from a study of blood T cell repertoires in COVID-19. Overall study context: COVID-19 samples from acute and convalescent phases originated in the United States, Italy and Spain.

This CDR3 is built from 14 residues. V gave up 1 base and J gave up 12 bases, with 18 bases separating them. The germline gives CDR1 SGHTA, CDR2 FQGNSA. Sequencing used immunoSEQ multiplex PCR; TCRdb keeps in-frame clones, though not all of them. The sample holds roughly 62,000 clones; roughly 88% are singletons and the top ten take roughly 10%. This clone has more than one count but fewer than ten. The specimen was peripheral blood. The TCR was taken from a man in his thirties or forties with COVID-19, enrolled during active disease. The rearrangement links TRBV7-2 to TRBJ1-1; weak D call: TRBD1 (6 bases). The CDR3 DNA follows: TGTGCCAGCAGCTTAGACAGGGTGTACGGGGAGTCTTTCTTT. It specifies CASSLDRVYGESFF.